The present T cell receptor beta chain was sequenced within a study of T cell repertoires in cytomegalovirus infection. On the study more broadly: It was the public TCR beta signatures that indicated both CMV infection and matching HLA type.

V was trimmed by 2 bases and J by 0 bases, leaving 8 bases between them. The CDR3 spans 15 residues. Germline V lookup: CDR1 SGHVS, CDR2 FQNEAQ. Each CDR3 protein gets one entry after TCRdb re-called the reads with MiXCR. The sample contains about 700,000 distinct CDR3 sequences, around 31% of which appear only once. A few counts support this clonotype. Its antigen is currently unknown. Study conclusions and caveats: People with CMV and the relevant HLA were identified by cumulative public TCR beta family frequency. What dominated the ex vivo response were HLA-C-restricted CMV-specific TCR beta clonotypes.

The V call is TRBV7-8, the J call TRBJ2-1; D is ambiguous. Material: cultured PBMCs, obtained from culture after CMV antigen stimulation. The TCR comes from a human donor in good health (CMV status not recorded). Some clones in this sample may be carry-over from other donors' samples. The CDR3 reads CASSLRADSYNEQFF. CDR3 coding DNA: TGTGCCAGCAGCTTAAGAGCTGACTCCTACAATGAGCAGTTCTTC.